The clone carrying this T cell receptor (beta chain) was counted between two and nine times. Trimming pared 5 bases from V and 9 bases from J, leaving 20 bases between. This CDR3 contains 15 residues. Germline assignment: CDR1 SNHLY and CDR2 FYNNEI. This sample was taken from a study of Ad26.COV2.S vaccination and SARS-CoV-2 variants. Across the study: The authors gave Ad26.COV2.S intramuscularly, either once or twice 56 days apart.

Method: immunoSEQ multiplex PCR; TCRdb's copy keeps in-frame clones and lacks some. The sample yields about 470,000 clones, about 90% seen once. Treatment indicated: about 20 received Ad26.COV2.S at low or high dose, single or two shots; about 5 received placebo; per-sample allocation not given. Collection of the samples took place on day 63 after the first injection of vaccine or placebo. The source material was peripheral blood, sampled in a trial of Ad26.COV2.S vaccine versus placebo. This sequence originates from a person aged 18 to 65 who received the Ad26.COV2.S COVID-19 vaccine or a placebo. This chain connects TRBV2 to TRBJ2-1; D is possibly TRBD2 (5 bases). CDR3 amino acids: CASSTLPGDIGEQFF. CDR3 in DNA: TGTGCCAGCAGTACTCTCCCCGGGGATATAGGTGAGCAGTTCTTC.